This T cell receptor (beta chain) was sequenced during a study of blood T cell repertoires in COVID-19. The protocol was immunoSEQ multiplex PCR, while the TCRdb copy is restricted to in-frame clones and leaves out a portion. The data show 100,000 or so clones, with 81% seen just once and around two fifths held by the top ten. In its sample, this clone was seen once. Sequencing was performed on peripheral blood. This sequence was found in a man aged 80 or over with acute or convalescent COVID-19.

The CDR3 loop is CASSLVGGAGYNEQFF. CDR3 nucleotides: TGTGCCAGCAGCTTAGTCGGGGGAGCGGGTTACAATGAGCAGTTCTTC. The chain links TRBV7-9 to TRBJ2-1; D possibly corresponds to TRBD2 (6 bases). This CDR3 has 16 amino acids. Deletions cut 1 base from V and 4 bases from J, with 14 bases between. CDR1 and CDR2 from the germline V gene are SEHNR and FQNEAQ (reference sequence).